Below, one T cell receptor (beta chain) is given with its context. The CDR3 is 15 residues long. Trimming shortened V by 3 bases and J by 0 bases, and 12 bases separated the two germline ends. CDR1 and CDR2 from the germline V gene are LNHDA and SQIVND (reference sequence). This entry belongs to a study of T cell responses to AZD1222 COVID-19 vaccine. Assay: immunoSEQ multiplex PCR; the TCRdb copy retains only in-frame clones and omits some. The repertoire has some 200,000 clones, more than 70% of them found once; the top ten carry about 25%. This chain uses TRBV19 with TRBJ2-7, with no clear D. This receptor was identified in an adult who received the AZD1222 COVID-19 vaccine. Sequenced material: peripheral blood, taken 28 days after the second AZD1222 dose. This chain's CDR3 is CASSIAPLSSYEQYF. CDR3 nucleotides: TGTGCCAGTAGTATCGCTCCCTTAAGCTCCTACGAGCAGTACTTC.